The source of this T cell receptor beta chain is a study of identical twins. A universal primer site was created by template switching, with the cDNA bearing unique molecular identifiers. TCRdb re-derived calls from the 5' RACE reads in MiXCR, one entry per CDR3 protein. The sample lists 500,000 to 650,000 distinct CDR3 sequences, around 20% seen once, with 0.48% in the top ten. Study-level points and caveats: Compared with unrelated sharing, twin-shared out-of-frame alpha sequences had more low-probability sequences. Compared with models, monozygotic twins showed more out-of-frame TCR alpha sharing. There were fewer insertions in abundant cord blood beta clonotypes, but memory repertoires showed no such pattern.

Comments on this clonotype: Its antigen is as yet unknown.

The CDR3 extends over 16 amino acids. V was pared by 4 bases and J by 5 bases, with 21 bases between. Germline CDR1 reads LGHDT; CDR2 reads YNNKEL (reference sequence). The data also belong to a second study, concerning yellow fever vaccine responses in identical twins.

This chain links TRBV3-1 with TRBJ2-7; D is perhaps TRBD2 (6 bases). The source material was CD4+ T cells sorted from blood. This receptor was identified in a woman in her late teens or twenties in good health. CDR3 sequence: CASSRLASLTGDEQYF. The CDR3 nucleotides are TGTGCCAGCAGCCGCCTGGCCAGTTTGACGGGGGACGAGCAGTACTTC.